The 28 T cell receptor beta chains given below trace back to one sample, sequenced in a study of cytomegalovirus exposure and HLA in healthy donors. Only in-frame clones appear in the TCRdb table, and some are missing; sequencing was by immunoSEQ multiplex PCR. Found here are 120,000 or so clones, 90% to 97% of them singletons; the top ten hold about 1.7%. The sequenced sample was PBMCs. Source of these receptors: a young man in good health and CMV-seronegative.

The chain joins TRBV28 to TRBJ2-7; TRBD1 matches at 7 bases. Per the germline V gene, CDR1 is MDHEN and CDR2 is SYDVKM. With V trimmed by 4 bases and J by 3 bases, 9 bases remained unmatched. The CDR3 has 15 amino acids. CDR3 in amino acids: CASSYDGQAIYEQYF. Written as DNA, the CDR3 is TGTGCCAGCAGTTACGACGGACAGGCGATCTACGAGCAGTACTTC. Full variable domain (missing parts from reference TRBV28 and TRBJ2-7): DVKVTQSSRYLVKRTGEKVFLECVQDMDHENMFWYRQDPGLGLRLIYFSYDVKMKEKGDIPEGYSVSREKKERFSLILESASTNQTSMYLCASSYDGQAIYEQYFGPGTRLTVT.

The J gene is TRBJ2-1, the V gene TRBV4-2; 8 bases map to TRBD2. The CDR3 consists of 17 residues. Trimming took 0 bases from V and 0 from J; bases not matched to a gene: 4. Germline lookup yields CDR1 LGHNA and CDR2 YNFKEQ. The CDR3 spells CASSQEVGLASYNEQFF. The DNA of the CDR3 is TGTGCCAGCAGCCAAGAGGTCGGACTAGCCTCCTACAATGAGCAGTTCTTC.

This clone is a singleton in its sample. This chain links TRBV6-1 with TRBJ1-1; TRBD1 matches 10 bases. The CDR3 runs to 15 residues. Germline values: CDR1 MNHNS, CDR2 SASEGT. The V gene end was trimmed by 0 bases and the J gene end by 7 bases; junction bases not matched to a gene: 5. CDR3 sequence reads: CASSEAAGTGDEAFF. The CDR3 DNA reads TGTGCCAGCAGTGAAGCTGCGGGGACAGGGGATGAAGCTTTCTTT.

The chain is built from TRBV18 and TRBJ2-1, with 11 bases that match TRBD2. The V gene's germline CDR1 is KGHSH and CDR2 LQKENI. The CDR3 consists of 16 residues. V shed 3 bases, J shed 12 bases, and the junction held 13 bases outside the gene matches. The CDR3 DNA sequence: TGTGCCAGCTCACCGCAGACTAGCGGGAAAAGCATTGGGCAGTTCTTC. It yields the protein CASSPQTSGKSIGQFF.

The V and J genes are TRBV28 and TRBJ1-5, with 8 bases fitting TRBD1. After removal of 2 bases from V and 4 bases from J, the junction contained 4 bases not matched to a gene. The germline gives CDR1 MDHEN, CDR2 SYDVKM. CDR3 length equals 15 residues. The CDR3 sequence: CASSLRQGANQPQHF. Here the CDR3 DNA reads TGTGCCAGCAGTTTAAGGCAGGGGGCTAATCAGCCCCAGCATTTT.

There are a few counts of this clone. The chain recombines TRBV6-5 with TRBJ1-1; D remains unclear. This CDR3 contains 14 residues. Germline V gives CDR1 MNHEY, CDR2 SVGAGI. V shed 2 bases and J shed 4 bases, with 11 bases lying between them. Here the CDR3 DNA reads TGTGCCAGCAGTTACCGTCAGTTTACCACTGAAGCTTTCTTT. It translates to CASSYRQFTTEAFF.

The V call is TRBV9, the J call TRBJ2-3; D is undetermined. The CDR3 has 15 amino acids. Between the trimmed V and J ends, which lost 2 bases and 2 bases, there was a span of 12 bases. In germline, CDR1 is SGDLS, CDR2 YYNGEE. The CDR3 DNA reads TGTGCCAGCAGCGTTTTAGCAGAGACCACAGATACGCAGTATTTT. This encodes CASSVLAETTDTQYF.

The rearrangement joins TRBV10-3 to TRBJ2-1; possibly TRBD2 for D (5 bases). Trimming took 6 bases from V and 8 from J, leaving 17 bases between them. The CDR3 has 14 residues. The germline gives CDR1 ENHRY, CDR2 SYGVKD. The chain's CDR3 is CAIRSGSAGHEQFF. The CDR3, as DNA: TGTGCCATCAGGTCGGGGTCCGCAGGCCATGAGCAGTTCTTC.

This clone has just one count. The chain is built from TRBV10-1 and TRBJ2-5; weak D call: TRBD1 (5 bases). Germline assignment: CDR1 WNHNN and CDR2 SYGVQD (reference sequence). V was trimmed by 9 bases and J by 5 bases, leaving 19 bases between them. This CDR3 is built from 14 residues. This chain's CDR3 is CARRDFLKGETQYF. In nucleotides, the CDR3 is TGCGCCAGAAGGGATTTTCTTAAGGGGGAGACCCAGTACTTC.

The rearrangement joins TRBV25-1 to TRBJ1-1, with D possibly being TRBD1 (6 bases). V was trimmed by 6 bases and J by 7 bases, leaving 18 bases between them. Germline lookup yields CDR1 MGHDK and CDR2 SYGVNS. This CDR3 spans 14 amino acids. CDR3 nucleotide sequence: TGTGCCAGCAGCCTGGGGGCAGGGAAAATTGAAGCTTTCTTT. It yields the protein CASSLGAGKIEAFF.

J is TRBJ1-5 and V is TRBV10-3; D might be TRBD1 (6 bases). V was clipped by 3 bases and J by 4 bases, with 13 bases between them. Germline assignment: CDR1 ENHRY and CDR2 SYGVKD. This CDR3 comprises 15 residues. The CDR3 loop is CAISDSDRMNQPQHF. DNA for the CDR3: TGTGCCATCAGTGATTCCGACAGGATGAATCAGCCCCAGCATTTT.

The chain carries TRBV30 and TRBJ2-7, with TRBD1 as a possible D gene (5 bases). Germline-derived CDR1 and CDR2 are GTSNPN and SVGIG (reference sequence). Trimming took off 5 bases at V and 5 bases at J, with 19 bases between the two ends. The CDR3 sequence is 14 residues long. The CDR3 coding sequence is TGTGCCTGGGGCGCCGGGCAGGGAAGCGACGAGCAGTACTTC. Its translation is CAWGAGQGSDEQYF.

This chain uses TRBV28 with TRBJ2-7; TRBD1 matches 7 bases. The CDR3 extends over 16 amino acids. The J segment lost 1 base and the V segment lost 5 bases, leaving 11 bases of the junction unmatched. Germline V gene sequence: CDR1 MDHEN, CDR2 SYDVKM. Here the CDR3 DNA reads TGTGCCAGCAGTACCCTTGGGACAGCGCTTTCCTACGAGCAGTACTTC. Translation: CASSTLGTALSYEQYF. The complete variable domain, with remaining parts taken from reference TRBV28 and TRBJ2-7, reads DVKVTQSSRYLVKRTGEKVFLECVQDMDHENMFWYRQDPGLGLRLIYFSYDVKMKEKGDIPEGYSVSREKKERFSLILESASTNQTSMYLCASSTLGTALSYEQYFGPGTRLTVT.

This chain uses TRBV7-9 with TRBJ2-7; TRBD1 might be the D (6 bases). The CDR3 is 14 residues long. The V gene's germline CDR1 is SEHNR and CDR2 FQNEAQ (reference sequence). V was trimmed by 1 base and J by 2 bases, leaving 9 bases between them. CDR3 sequence reads: CASSLVGQTYEQYF. The CDR3 region has the DNA TGTGCCAGCAGCTTAGTAGGACAGACCTACGAGCAGTACTTC.

The chain uses TRBV14 and TRBJ2-7, with 9 bases fitting TRBD2. The CDR3 totals 16 residues. Per the germline V gene, CDR1 is SGHDN and CDR2 is FVKESK. Unmatched junction bases numbered 6, after V lost 0 bases and J lost 3 bases. CDR3 region: CASSQEWVAGDYEQYF. CDR3 nucleotide sequence: TGTGCCAGCAGCCAAGAATGGGTAGCGGGAGACTACGAGCAGTACTTC.

This clone was counted once. The V call is TRBV27, the J call TRBJ2-2; the D gene is possibly TRBD1 (6 bases). Trimming took 5 bases from V and 4 from J, leaving 11 bases between them. The CDR3 runs to 14 residues. Looked up from germline, CDR1 is MNHEY and CDR2 is SMNVEV (reference sequence). For the CDR3, the DNA is TGTGCCAGCAGTCTGGGGGACACCACCGGGGAGCTGTTTTTT. This sequence encodes CASSLGDTTGELFF.

This chain joins TRBV4-1 and TRBJ1-1; no clear D gene. The CDR3 sequence is 16 residues long. V lost 4 bases, J lost 1 base, and 16 bases lay in between. CDR1 and CDR2 (germline): MGHRA, YSYEKL. The CDR3 nucleotides are TGCGCCAGCAGCCCGATCCTGGACCGGGGGAACACTGAAGCTTTCTTT. Translated, it gives CASSPILDRGNTEAFF.

This sequence joins TRBV5-1 and TRBJ2-3; TRBD2 aligns across 7 bases. From germline, CDR1 is SGHRS and CDR2 YFSETQ. The ends lost 4 bases at V and 2 bases at J; junction bases unmatched: 4. This CDR3 comprises 14 residues. CDR3 amino acids: CASSLAENTDTQYF. As DNA, the CDR3 is TGCGCCAGCAGCCTAGCGGAGAACACAGATACGCAGTATTTT.

The rearrangement links TRBV28 to TRBJ2-3; 11 bases line up with TRBD2. The germline V gene has CDR1 MDHEN and CDR2 SYDVKM. V shed 2 bases, J shed 3 bases, and the junction held 1 base outside the gene matches. The CDR3 contains 15 residues. The CDR3 DNA sequence: TGTGCCAGCAGTTTACTAGCGGGAGGAACAGATACGCAGTATTTT. This sequence encodes CASSLLAGGTDTQYF.

CDR3 in DNA: TGTGCCAGCAGTTTCCTGGCGGGGTCCTACGAGCAGTACTTC. Translated: CASSFLAGSYEQYF. The gene calls are TRBV28 and TRBJ2-7; TRBD2 is a possible D gene (6 bases). The V end lost 3 bases, the J end lost 1 base, and 10 bases lay between the germline ends. Germline V gene sequence: CDR1 MDHEN, CDR2 SYDVKM. The CDR3 has 14 residues.

This clone was counted once. V is TRBV2 and J is TRBJ1-2; 7 bases are a match to TRBD1. Germline V gene sequence: CDR1 SNHLY, CDR2 FYNNEI. The CDR3 spans 18 residues. The J segment lost 8 bases and the V segment lost 2 bases, leaving 20 bases of the junction unmatched. The CDR3 loop is CASSEIRLRGSGTEGYTF. In DNA form, the CDR3 reads TGTGCCAGCAGTGAAATACGGCTCCGCGGGTCCGGGACAGAAGGCTACACCTTC.

The chain uses TRBV7-8 and TRBJ2-4; D might be TRBD1 (5 bases). The CDR3 sequence is 14 residues long. Germline V gene sequence: CDR1 SGHVS, CDR2 FQNEAQ. Trimming pared 1 base from V and 5 bases from J, leaving 9 bases between. DNA for the CDR3: TGTGCCAGCAGCTTAGGGGGCAGGGAAAACATTCAGTACTTC. Translated: CASSLGGRENIQYF.

This clone was counted once. V is TRBV7-9 and J is TRBJ2-7, with 12 bases that match TRBD2. This CDR3 is built from 15 residues. V lost 4 bases and J lost 3; bases outside the gene matches: 4. Germline V lookup: CDR1 SEHNR, CDR2 FQNEAQ (reference sequence). The chain's CDR3 is CASSSTSGSHYEQYF. CDR3 nucleotide sequence: TGTGCCAGCAGCTCGACTAGCGGGAGCCACTACGAGCAGTACTTC.

The chain is built from TRBV30 and TRBJ1-2; D remains ambiguous. The CDR3 sequence is 12 residues long. V dropped 5 bases and J dropped 4 bases, with 11 bases sitting between them. Germline CDR1 reads GTSNPN; CDR2 reads SVGIG (reference sequence). In DNA form, the CDR3 reads TGTGCCTGGGGCAGCGAGGTCTATGGCTACACCTTC. It translates to CAWGSEVYGYTF.

The chain employs TRBV7-6 and TRBJ2-7; 7 nucleotides align to TRBD1. J was trimmed by 7 bases and V by 4 bases; bases with no gene match: 7. Germline lookup yields CDR1 SGHVS and CDR2 FNYEAQ. This CDR3 is 13 amino acids long. The CDR3: CASSSYRGWEQYF. The CDR3 DNA sequence: TGTGCCAGCAGCTCATACAGGGGATGGGAGCAGTACTTC.

J is TRBJ2-7 and V is TRBV4-1; weak D call: TRBD2 (5 bases). CDR3 size: 14 residues. V was trimmed by 4 bases and J by 0 bases, leaving 10 bases between them. Germline V gene sequence: CDR1 MGHRA, CDR2 YSYEKL. CDR3 protein: CASSLSGVSYEQYF. The CDR3 DNA reads TGCGCCAGCAGCCTATCCGGGGTCTCCTACGAGCAGTACTTC.

This clone was counted between two and nine times. The chain uses TRBV6-5 and TRBJ1-2; 8 nucleotides match TRBD1. Germline V gene data show CDR1 as MNHEY and CDR2 as SVGAGI. The CDR3 length is 14 residues. J gave up 5 bases and V 3 bases, and 5 bases lay outside the gene matches. The CDR3 nucleotides read TGTGCCAGCAGTTATACAGGGGGGGCTTATGGCTACACCTTC. Translating it yields CASSYTGGAYGYTF.

This rearrangement joins TRBV7-2 to TRBJ1-1; D may be TRBD1 (5 bases). V dropped 2 bases and J dropped 2 bases, with 9 bases sitting between them. The CDR3 contains 14 residues. Germline CDR1 is SGHTA and CDR2 is FQGNSA. DNA for the CDR3: TGTGCCAGCAGCTTATTTGGGGCAAACACTGAAGCTTTCTTT. Protein product: CASSLFGANTEAFF.